This T cell receptor (beta chain) was captured in a study of T cells in Graves' hyperthyroidism and ophthalmopathy. TCR beta CDR3 regions were amplified from RNA transcripts. The HTBI primer set served for first-round RT-PCR of the TCR CDR3. MiXCR, applied by TCRdb to the multiplex PCR reads, yields one record per CDR3 protein. The table has 400,000 to 450,000 distinct CDR3 sequences, roughly 14% seen once; the top ten hold 13%. About this clonotype itself: This may be a read error, as it is one base from a much larger clone.

Germline V lookup: CDR1 MNHEY, CDR2 SVGAGI. The CDR3 length is 15 residues. The clonotype was recovered from a man aged 18-30 years with Graves' ophthalmopathy. V gene TRBV6-5 combines with J gene TRBJ2-1; 9 positions agree with TRBD1. The end of the DNA fits TRBJ2-7 better, so the J call may be wrong. The sequencing input was blood. CDR3 sequence reads: CASSDSGTGYNEQYF. Written as DNA, the CDR3 is TGTGCCAGCAGTGACTCCGGGACAGGGTACAATGAGCAGTACTTC.